Each of the 6 T cell receptor beta chains below was sequenced from the same sample in a study of blood T cell repertoires in COVID-19. Method: immunoSEQ multiplex PCR; TCRdb's copy keeps in-frame clones and lacks some. The sample contains about 50,000 clones, over 70% of which appear only once. Sequenced sample: peripheral blood. The receptors were sampled from a woman older than 75 with acute or convalescent COVID-19.

The V gene is TRBV12-5, the J gene TRBJ1-4; tentatively, D is TRBD1 (6 bases). Germline CDR1 and CDR2: LGHNT and FRNRAP. V lost 1 base, J lost 8 bases, and 11 bases lay in between. The CDR3 loop spans 14 amino acids. For the CDR3, the DNA is TGTGCTAGTGGTTTGGGACAGGCCGGCGAAAAACTGTTTTTT. Its translation: CASGLGQAGEKLFF.

Regarding this clone: Other DNA sequences in this specimen translate into the identical CDR3. The chain carries TRBV9 and TRBJ2-2; 9 positions agree with TRBD2. Trimming at V came to 4 bases and at J to 3 bases, leaving 10 bases not matched to a gene. CDR1 and CDR2 from the germline V gene are SGDLS and YYNGEE. This CDR3 has 17 amino acids. CDR3 sequence (DNA): TGTGCCAGCAGCCTTATCGCGGGGGGGCGTTACACCGGGGAGCTGTTTTTT. Protein product: CASSLIAGGRYTGELFF.

The J gene is TRBJ2-1, the V gene TRBV2; 7 bases align to TRBD2. This CDR3 has 13 residues. Per the germline V gene, CDR1 is SNHLY and CDR2 is FYNNEI. The V gene end was trimmed by 7 bases and the J gene end by 4 bases; junction bases not matched to a gene: 4. This CDR3 is CASNGGTYNEQFF. CDR3 bases: TGTGCCAGCAACGGGGGGACTTACAATGAGCAGTTCTTC. Together with reference TRBV2 and TRBJ2-1, the CDR3 gives the full variable domain: EPEVTQTPSHQVTQMGQEVILRCVPISNHLYFYWYRQILGQKVEFLVSFYNNEISEKSEIFDDQFSVERPDGSNFTLKIRSTKLEDSAMYFCASNGGTYNEQFFGPGTRLTVL.

This clone was recorded once. The V and J genes are TRBV5-1 and TRBJ2-1, with D uncertain. CDR1 is SGHRS, CDR2 YFSETQ, per germline. The CDR3 is 16 amino acids. V was shortened by 0 bases and J by 3 bases, with 13 bases between the two germline ends. The CDR3 is CASSLESRIGYNEQFF. CDR3 coding DNA: TGCGCCAGCAGCTTGGAGTCTAGAATCGGCTACAATGAGCAGTTCTTC.

The V and J genes are TRBV9 and TRBJ1-3; no definite D call. Germline loops: CDR1 SGDLS, CDR2 YYNGEE. The CDR3 consists of 16 residues. Trimming took 7 bases from V and 0 from J, leaving 17 bases between them. In DNA, the CDR3 is TGTGCCAGCGGACTAAAGGGAATCTCCTCTGGAAACACCATATATTTT. It translates to CASGLKGISSGNTIYF.

J is TRBJ2-5 and V is TRBV19; possibly TRBD1 for D (6 bases). This CDR3 has 14 residues. CDR1 and CDR2 (germline): LNHDA, SQIVND (reference sequence). Trimming took 5 bases from V and 0 from J, leaving 10 bases between them. The CDR3 bases are TGTGCCAGTAGTGGGGGCTTCGACCAAGAGACCCAGTACTTC. Translating gives CASSGGFDQETQYF.